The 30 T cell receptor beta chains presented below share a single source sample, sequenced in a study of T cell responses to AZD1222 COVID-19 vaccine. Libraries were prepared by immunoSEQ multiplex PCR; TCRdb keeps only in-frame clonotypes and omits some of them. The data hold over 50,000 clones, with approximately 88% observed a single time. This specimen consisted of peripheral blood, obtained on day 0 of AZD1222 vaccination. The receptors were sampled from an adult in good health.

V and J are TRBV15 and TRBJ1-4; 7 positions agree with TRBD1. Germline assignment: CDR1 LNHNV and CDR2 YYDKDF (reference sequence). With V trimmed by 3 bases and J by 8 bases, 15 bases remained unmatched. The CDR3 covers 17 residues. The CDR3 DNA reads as TGTGCCACCAGCAGTGGGTGGCGGGGTCAAGGGGGCGAAAAACTGTTTTTT. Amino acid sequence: CATSSGWRGQGGEKLFF.

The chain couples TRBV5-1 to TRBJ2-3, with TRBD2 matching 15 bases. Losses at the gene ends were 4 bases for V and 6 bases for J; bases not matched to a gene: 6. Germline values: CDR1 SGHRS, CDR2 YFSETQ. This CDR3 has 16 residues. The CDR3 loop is CASSLGLAGGSDTQYF. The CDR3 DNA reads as TGCGCCAGCAGCCTGGGACTAGCGGGAGGATCGGATACGCAGTATTTT.

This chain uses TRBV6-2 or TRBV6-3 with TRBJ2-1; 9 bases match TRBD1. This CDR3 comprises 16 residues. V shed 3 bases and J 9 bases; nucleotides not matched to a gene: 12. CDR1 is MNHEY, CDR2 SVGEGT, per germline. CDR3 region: CASSYPGGQGKAEQFF. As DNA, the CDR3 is TGTGCCAGCAGTTATCCAGGGGGACAGGGAAAAGCTGAGCAGTTCTTC.

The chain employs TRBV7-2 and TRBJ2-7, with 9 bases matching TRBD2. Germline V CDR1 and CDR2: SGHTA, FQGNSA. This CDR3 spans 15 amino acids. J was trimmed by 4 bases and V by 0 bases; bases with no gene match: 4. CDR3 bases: TGTGCCAGCAGCTTAGCGGCTAGCGGGGCATACGAGCAGTACTTC. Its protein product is CASSLAASGAYEQYF.

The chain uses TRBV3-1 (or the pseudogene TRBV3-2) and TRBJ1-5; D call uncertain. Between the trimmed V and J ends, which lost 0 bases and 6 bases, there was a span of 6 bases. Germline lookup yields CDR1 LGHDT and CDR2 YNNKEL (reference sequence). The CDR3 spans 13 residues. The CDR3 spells CASSQEPPQPQHF. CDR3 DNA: TGTGCCAGCAGCCAAGAACCACCTCAGCCCCAGCATTTT.

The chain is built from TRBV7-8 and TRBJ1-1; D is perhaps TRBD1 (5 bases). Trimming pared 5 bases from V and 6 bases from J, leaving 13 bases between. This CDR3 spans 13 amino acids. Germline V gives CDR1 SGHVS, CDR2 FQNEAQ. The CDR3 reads CASSPDSLPEAFF. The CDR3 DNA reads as TGTGCCAGCAGCCCAGACAGCCTACCTGAAGCTTTCTTT.

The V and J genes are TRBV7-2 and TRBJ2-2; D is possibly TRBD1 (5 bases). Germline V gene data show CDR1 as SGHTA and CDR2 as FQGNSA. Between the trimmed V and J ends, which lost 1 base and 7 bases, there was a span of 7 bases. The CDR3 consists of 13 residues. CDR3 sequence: CASSLVGDGELFF. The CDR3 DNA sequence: TGTGCCAGCAGCTTAGTAGGGGACGGGGAGCTGTTTTTT.

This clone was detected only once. The CDR3 protein is CASSQDQGFYGYTF. CDR3 DNA sequence: TGTGCCAGCAGCCAAGATCAAGGGTTCTATGGCTACACCTTC. The rearrangement joins TRBV3-1 (or the pseudogene TRBV3-2) to TRBJ1-2; D call uncertain. The V gene's germline CDR1 is LGHDT and CDR2 YNNKEL (reference sequence). This CDR3 comprises 14 residues. The ends were cut back, 0 bases at V and 4 bases at J, with 9 bases in the middle.

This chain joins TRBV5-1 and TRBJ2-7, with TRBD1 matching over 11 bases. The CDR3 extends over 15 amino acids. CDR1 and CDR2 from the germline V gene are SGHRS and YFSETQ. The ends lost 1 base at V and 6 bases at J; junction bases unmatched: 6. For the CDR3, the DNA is TGCGCCAGCAGCTTGTTCGGACAGGGGGCTTCCGAGCAGTACTTC. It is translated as CASSLFGQGASEQYF.

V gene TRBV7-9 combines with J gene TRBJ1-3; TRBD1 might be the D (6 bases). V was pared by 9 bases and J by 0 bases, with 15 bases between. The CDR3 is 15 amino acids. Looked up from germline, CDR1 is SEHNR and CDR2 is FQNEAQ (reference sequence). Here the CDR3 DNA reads TGTGCCAGACCAAACAGGGCCCACTCTGGAAACACCATATATTTT. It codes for CARPNRAHSGNTIYF. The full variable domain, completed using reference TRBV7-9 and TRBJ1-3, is DTGVSQNPRHKITKRGQNVTFRCDPISEHNRLYWYRQTLGQGPEFLTYFQNEAQLEKSRLLSDRFSAERPKGSFSTLEIQRTEQGDSAMYLCARPNRAHSGNTIYFGEGSWLTVV.

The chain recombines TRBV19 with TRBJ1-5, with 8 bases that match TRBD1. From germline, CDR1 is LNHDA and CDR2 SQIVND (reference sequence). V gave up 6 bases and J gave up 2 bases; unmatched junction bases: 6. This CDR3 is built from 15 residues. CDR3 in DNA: TGTGCCAGTAGAGGGGGACAGGAAGGCAATCAGCCCCAGCATTTT. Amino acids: CASRGGQEGNQPQHF.

The chain's CDR3 is CAWSPGTLPGKPQHF. For the CDR3, the DNA is TGTGCCTGGAGTCCTGGGACACTCCCAGGCAAGCCCCAGCATTTT. This chain uses TRBV30 with TRBJ1-5, with D perhaps TRBD1 (6 bases). There are 15 residues in the CDR3. Trimming took 2 bases from V and 8 from J, leaving 19 bases between them. CDR1 is GTSNPN, CDR2 SVGIG, per germline (reference sequence).

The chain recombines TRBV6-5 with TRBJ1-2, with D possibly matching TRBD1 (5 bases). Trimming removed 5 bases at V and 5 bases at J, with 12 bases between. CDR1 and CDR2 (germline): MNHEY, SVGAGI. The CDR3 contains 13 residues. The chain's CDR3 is CASSRDGYYGYTF. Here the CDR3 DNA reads TGTGCCAGCAGTCGGGACGGATATTATGGCTACACCTTC.

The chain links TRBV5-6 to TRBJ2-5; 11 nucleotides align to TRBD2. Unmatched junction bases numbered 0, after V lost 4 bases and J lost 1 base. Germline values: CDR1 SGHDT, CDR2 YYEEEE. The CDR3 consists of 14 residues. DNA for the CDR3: TGTGCCAGCAGCGGGACTAGCGGCCAAGAGACCCAGTACTTC. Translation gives CASSGTSGQETQYF.

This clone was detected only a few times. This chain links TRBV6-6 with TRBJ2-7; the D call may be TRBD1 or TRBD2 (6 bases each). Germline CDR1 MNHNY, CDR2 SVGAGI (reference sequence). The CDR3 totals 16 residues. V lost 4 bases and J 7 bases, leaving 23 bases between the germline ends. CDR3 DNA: TGTGCCAGCAGTTCACGTTACGGGGAAGGGGGGAAAGAGCAGTACTTC. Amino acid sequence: CASSSRYGEGGKEQYF.

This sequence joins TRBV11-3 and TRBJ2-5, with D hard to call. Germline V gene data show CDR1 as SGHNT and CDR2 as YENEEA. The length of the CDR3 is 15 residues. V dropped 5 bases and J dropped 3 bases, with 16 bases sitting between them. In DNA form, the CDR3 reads TGTGCCAGCAGCCGCACTGGACCGACCGAAGAGACCCAGTACTTC. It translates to CASSRTGPTEETQYF.

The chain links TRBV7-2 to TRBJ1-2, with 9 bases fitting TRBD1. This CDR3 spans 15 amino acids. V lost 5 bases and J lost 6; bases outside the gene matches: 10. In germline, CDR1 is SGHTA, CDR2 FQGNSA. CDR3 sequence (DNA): TGTGCCAGCAGCCCGGGACAGGGAAGGATCCATGGCTACACCTTC. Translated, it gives CASSPGQGRIHGYTF.

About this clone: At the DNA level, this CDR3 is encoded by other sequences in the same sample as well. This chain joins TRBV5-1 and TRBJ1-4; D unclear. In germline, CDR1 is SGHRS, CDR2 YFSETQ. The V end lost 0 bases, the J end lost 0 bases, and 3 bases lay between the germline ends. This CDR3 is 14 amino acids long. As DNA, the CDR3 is TGCGCCAGCAGCTTGGGGGCAACTAATGAAAAACTGTTTTTT. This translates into CASSLGATNEKLFF. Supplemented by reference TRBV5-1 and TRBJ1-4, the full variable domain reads KAGVTQTPRYLIKTRGQQVTLSCSPISGHRSVSWYQQTPGQGLQFLFEYFSETQRNKGNFPGRFSGRQFSNSRSEMNVSTLELGDSALYLCASSLGATNEKLFFGSGTQLSVL.

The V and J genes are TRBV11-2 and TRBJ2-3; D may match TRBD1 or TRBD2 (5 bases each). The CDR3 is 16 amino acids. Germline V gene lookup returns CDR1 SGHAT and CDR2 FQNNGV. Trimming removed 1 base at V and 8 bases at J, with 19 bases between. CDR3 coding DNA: TGTGCCAGCAGCTTAGGGCCAACCGGGATTGGGGGTACGCAGTATTTT. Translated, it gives CASSLGPTGIGGTQYF.

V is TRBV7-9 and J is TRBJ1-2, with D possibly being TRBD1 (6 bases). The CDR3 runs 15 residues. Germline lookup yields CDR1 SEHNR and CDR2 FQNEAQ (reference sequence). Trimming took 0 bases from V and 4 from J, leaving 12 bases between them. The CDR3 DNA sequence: TGTGCCAGCAGCTTAGCCGCGGGGACAAGCTATGGCTACACCTTC. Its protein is CASSLAAGTSYGYTF.

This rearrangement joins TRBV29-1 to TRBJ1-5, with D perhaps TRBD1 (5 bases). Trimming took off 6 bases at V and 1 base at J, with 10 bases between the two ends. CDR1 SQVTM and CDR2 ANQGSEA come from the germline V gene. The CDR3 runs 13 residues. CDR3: CSVASGSNQPQHF. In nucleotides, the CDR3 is TGCAGCGTGGCTTCAGGGAGCAATCAGCCCCAGCATTTT.

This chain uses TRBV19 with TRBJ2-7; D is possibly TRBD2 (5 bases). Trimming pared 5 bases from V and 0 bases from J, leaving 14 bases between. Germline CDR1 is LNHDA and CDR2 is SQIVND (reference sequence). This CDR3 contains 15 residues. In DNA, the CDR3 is TGTGCCAGTAGTCCAGCGGCGGGTGACTCCTACGAGCAGTACTTC. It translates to CASSPAAGDSYEQYF.

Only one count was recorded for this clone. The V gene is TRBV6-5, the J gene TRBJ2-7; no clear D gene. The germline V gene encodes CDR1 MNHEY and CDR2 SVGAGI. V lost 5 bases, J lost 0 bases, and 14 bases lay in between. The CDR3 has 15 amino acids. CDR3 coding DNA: TGTGCCAGCAGTCCGACCGGCGCAGACTCCTACGAGCAGTACTTC. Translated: CASSPTGADSYEQYF.

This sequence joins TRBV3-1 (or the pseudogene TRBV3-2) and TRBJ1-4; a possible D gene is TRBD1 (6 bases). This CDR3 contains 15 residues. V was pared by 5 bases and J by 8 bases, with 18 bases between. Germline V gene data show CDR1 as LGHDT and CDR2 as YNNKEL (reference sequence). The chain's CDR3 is CASSTPWGATEKLFF. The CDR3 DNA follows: TGTGCCAGCAGCACCCCCTGGGGGGCGACGGAAAAACTGTTTTTT.

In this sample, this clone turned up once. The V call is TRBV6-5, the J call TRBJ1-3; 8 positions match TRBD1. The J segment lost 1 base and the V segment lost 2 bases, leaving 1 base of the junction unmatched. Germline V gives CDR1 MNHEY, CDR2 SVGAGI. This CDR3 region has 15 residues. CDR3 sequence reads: CASSYRQGSGNTIYF. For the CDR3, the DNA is TGTGCCAGCAGTTACCGACAGGGGTCTGGAAACACCATATATTTT.

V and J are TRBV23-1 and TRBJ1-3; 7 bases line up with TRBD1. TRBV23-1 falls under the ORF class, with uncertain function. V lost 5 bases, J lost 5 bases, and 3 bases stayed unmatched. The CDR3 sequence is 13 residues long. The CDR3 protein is CASSDRERNTIYF. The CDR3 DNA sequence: TGCGCCAGCAGTGACAGGGAAAGAAACACCATATATTTT.

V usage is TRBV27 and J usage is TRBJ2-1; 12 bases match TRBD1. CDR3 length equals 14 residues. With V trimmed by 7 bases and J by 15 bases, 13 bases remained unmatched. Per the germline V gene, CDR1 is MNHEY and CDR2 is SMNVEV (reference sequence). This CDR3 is CASTPEGTGGYTFF. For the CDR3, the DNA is TGTGCCAGCACCCCGGAGGGGACAGGGGGCTATACGTTCTTC.

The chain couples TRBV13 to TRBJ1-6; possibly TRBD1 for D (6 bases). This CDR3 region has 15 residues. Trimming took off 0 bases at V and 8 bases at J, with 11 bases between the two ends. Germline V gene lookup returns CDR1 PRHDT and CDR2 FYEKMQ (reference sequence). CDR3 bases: TGTGCCAGCAGCTTAGGACAGGGATACGATTCACCCCTCCACTTT. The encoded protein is CASSLGQGYDSPLHF.

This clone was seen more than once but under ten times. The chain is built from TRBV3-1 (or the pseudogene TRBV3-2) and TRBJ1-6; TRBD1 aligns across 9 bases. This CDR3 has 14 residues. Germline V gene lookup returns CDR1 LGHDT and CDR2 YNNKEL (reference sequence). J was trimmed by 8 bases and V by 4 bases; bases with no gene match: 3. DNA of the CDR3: TGTGCCAGCAGCCCGACAGGGGGAGATTCACCCCTCCACTTT. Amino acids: CASSPTGGDSPLHF.

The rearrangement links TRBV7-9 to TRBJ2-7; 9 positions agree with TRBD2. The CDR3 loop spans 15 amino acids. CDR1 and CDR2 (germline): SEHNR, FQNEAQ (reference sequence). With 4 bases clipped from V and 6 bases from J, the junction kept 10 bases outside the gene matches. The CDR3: CASSSSSGKSREQYF. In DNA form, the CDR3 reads TGTGCCAGCAGCTCCTCTAGCGGGAAGTCGCGCGAGCAGTACTTC.